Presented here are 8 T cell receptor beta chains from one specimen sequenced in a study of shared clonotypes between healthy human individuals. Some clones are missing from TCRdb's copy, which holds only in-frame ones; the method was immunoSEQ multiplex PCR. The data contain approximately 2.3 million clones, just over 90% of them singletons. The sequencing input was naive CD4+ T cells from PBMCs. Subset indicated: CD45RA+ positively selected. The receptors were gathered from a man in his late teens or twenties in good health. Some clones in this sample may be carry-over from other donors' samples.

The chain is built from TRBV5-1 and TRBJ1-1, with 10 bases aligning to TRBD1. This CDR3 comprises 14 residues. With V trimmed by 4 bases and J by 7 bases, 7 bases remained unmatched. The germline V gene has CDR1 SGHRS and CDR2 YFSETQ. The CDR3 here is CASSPRTGGSEAFF. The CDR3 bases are TGCGCCAGCAGCCCCCGGACAGGGGGAAGTGAAGCTTTCTTT.

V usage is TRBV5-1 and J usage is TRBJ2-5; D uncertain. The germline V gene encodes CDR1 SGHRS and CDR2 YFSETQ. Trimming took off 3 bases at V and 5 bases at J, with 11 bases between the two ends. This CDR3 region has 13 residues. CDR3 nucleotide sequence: TGCGCCAGCAGCTCGATGCCCGGCGAGACCCAGTACTTC. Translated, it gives CASSSMPGETQYF.

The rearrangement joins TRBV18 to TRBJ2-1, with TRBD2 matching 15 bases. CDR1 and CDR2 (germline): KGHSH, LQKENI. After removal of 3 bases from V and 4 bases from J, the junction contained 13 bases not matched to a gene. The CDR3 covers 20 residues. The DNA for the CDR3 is TGTGCCAGCTCACCTCCAGGACTAGCGGGAGGGCCTGGCGAGTACAATGAGCAGTTCTTC. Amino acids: CASSPPGLAGGPGEYNEQFF.

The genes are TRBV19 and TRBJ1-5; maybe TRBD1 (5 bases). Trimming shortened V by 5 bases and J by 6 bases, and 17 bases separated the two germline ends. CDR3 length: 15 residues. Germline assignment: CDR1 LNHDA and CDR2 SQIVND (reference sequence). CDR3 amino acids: CASSFRTGGGQPQHF. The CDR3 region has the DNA TGTGCCAGTAGTTTTCGGACCGGTGGGGGTCAGCCCCAGCATTTT.

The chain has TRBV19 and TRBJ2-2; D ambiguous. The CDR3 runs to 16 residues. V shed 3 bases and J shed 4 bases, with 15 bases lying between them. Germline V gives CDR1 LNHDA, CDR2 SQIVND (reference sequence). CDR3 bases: TGTGCCAGTAGTATTGGCAGCCAACACTTCACCGGGGAGCTGTTTTTT. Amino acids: CASSIGSQHFTGELFF. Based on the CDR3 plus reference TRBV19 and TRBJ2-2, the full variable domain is DGGITQSPKYLFRKEGQNVTLSCEQNLNHDAMYWYRQDPGQGLRLIYYSQIVNDFQKGDIAEGYSVSREKKESFPLTVTSAQKNPTAFYLCASSIGSQHFTGELFFGEGSRLTVL.

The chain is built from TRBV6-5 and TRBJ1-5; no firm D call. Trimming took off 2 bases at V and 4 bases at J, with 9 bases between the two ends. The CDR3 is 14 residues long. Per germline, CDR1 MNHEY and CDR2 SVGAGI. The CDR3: CASSYKAANQPQHF. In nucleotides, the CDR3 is TGTGCCAGCAGTTACAAGGCAGCAAATCAGCCCCAGCATTTT.

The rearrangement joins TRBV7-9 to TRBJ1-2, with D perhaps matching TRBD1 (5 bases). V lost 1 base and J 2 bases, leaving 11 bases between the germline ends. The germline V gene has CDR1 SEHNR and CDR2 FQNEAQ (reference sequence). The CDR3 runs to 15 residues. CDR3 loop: CASSLVPGLNYGYTF. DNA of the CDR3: TGTGCCAGCAGCTTAGTACCAGGGTTGAACTATGGCTACACCTTC.

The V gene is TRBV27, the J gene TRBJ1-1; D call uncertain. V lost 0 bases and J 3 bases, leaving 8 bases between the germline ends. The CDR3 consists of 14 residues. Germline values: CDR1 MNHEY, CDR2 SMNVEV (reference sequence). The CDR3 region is CASSLSGGDTEAFF. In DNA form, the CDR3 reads TGTGCCAGCAGTTTATCCGGCGGGGACACTGAAGCTTTCTTT.